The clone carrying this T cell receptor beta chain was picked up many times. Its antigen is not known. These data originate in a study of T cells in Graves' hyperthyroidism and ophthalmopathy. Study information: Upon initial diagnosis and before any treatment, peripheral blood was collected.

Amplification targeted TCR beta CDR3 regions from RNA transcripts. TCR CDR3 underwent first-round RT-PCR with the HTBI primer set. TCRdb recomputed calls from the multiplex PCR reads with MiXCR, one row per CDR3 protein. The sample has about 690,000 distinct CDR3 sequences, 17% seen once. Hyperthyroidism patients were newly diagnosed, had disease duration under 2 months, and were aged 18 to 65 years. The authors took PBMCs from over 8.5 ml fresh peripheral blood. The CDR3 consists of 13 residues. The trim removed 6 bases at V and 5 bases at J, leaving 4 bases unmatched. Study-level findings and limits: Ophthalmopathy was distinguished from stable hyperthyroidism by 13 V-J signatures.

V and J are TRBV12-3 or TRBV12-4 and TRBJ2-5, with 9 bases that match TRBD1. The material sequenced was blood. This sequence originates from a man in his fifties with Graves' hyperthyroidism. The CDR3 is CASSGQGTETQYF. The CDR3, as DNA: TGTGCCAGCAGCGGACAGGGGACCGAGACCCAGTACTTC.